A selection of T cell receptor beta chains follows, all from one sample in a study of T cells in localized non-small cell lung cancer. TCRdb's copy holds only in-frame clones and misses some; the assay was immunoSEQ multiplex PCR. The sample has 40,000 to 65,000 clones; around four fifths are singletons. Sequencing used peripheral blood mononuclear cells, obtained before any cancer treatment. The receptors were gathered from a man aged 40-75 years with stage III lung adenocarcinoma. The CDR3 runs from the conserved cysteine through the conserved F or W. The D gene is left open where the match is weak.

v_call	j_call	d_call	cdr3_aa
TRBV7-3	TRBJ1-1	NA	CASSQTENTEAFF
TRBV5-4	TRBJ2-7	NA	CASSLDTGEQYF
TRBV5-4	TRBJ2-3	TRBD1	CASSGPGQRSTDTQYF
TRBV5-6	TRBJ1-1	NA	CASSLVVNTEAFF
TRBV7-3	TRBJ2-2	NA	CASSFGVNTGELFF
TRBV27	TRBJ1-4	NA	CATSSRRGEKLFF
TRBV2	TRBJ2-7	NA	CASSVDSASYEQYF
TRBV9	TRBJ2-1	TRBD2	CASSVGSGDNEQFF
TRBV19	TRBJ1-2	TRBD1	CASLDRGFYGYTF
TRBV4-2	TRBJ1-2	NA	CASSAIWSGEDGYTF
TRBV19	TRBJ1-4	TRBD1	CASSPRGQGIEKLFF
TRBV9	TRBJ2-3	NA	CASSVEGTPDTQYF
TRBV5-4	TRBJ2-1	NA	CASSLDYLDEQFF
TRBV11-2	TRBJ2-7	TRBD2	CASITGPGGSTYEQYF
TRBV5-1	TRBJ2-7	NA	CASSFSAGAQGEQYF
TRBV6-6	TRBJ1-1	NA	CASSSGGNTEAFF
TRBV10-3	TRBJ2-3	TRBD2	CAISVASGNTDTQYF
TRBV25-1	TRBJ1-2	NA	CASSEWGAGKGYTF
TRBV9	TRBJ2-3	NA	CASSVNRFGTDTQYF
TRBV25-1	TRBJ1-1	NA	CASIPHVTGREAEAFF
TRBV15	TRBJ1-5	TRBD1	CATSKESSTGVGNQPQHF
TRBV7-8	TRBJ2-1	TRBD1	CASSRQGQGEDEQFF
TRBV7-9	TRBJ2-5	TRBD1	CASSPQGQGLRWYF
TRBV10-2	TRBJ2-3	TRBD2	CASREGTSGDLPDTQYF
TRBV7-9	TRBJ2-3	NA	CASSLEQGISTDTQYF
TRBV7-2	TRBJ1-4	NA	CASSLKSATNEKLFF
TRBV9	TRBJ1-1	NA	CASSGKGGTEAFF
TRBV27	TRBJ2-1	TRBD2	CASSLWGLAGAYNEQFF
TRBV13	TRBJ1-4	TRBD1	CASSGTGDSRKLFF
TRBV7-9	TRBJ1-4	NA	CASSLVGSTNEKLFF
TRBV18	TRBJ2-7	NA	CASSPLAGLSGEQYF
TRBV27	TRBJ1-1	NA	CASSEQGSPTEAFF
TRBV6-1	TRBJ1-5	NA	CASSPLNFNQPQHF
TRBV7-9	TRBJ2-5	TRBD1	CASSFTGEETQYF
TRBV19	TRBJ1-4	NA	CASSISKGGREKLFF
TRBV19	TRBJ1-2	TRBD1	CASSTDRGRDYGYTF
TRBV9	TRBJ2-5	NA	CASSAGTKGETQYF
TRBV28	TRBJ1-1	NA	CASSFEAEAFF
TRBV2	TRBJ1-6	TRBD1	CASREGQRLHF
TRBV7-2	TRBJ2-1	NA	CASSLGGGGTYNEQFF
TRBV2	TRBJ1-5	TRBD1	CASSEWTGGAWPQHF
TRBV7-6	TRBJ1-1	NA	CASSLDSNTEAFF
TRBV6-5	TRBJ2-3	NA	CASRPTGTSTDTQYF
TRBV19	TRBJ2-3	TRBD1	CASSIRQGARGDTQYF
TRBV9	TRBJ2-5	NA	CASSGGGSQETQYF
TRBV6-6	TRBJ1-1	TRBD1	CASSPGTGGTEAFF
TRBV19	TRBJ2-7	TRBD1	CASSTGQGYEQYF
TRBV4-2	TRBJ1-1	NA	CASSQGARAVEAFF
TRBV7-2	TRBJ1-3	NA	CASRTHTGTGNTIYF
TRBV9	TRBJ1-2	NA	CASSPGTASNYGYTF
TRBV7-9	TRBJ1-2	NA	CASSEGTYGYTF
TRBV10-3	TRBJ2-1	TRBD1	CAIRGTEGNEQFF
TRBV9	TRBJ2-3	NA	CASSSSGGRTDTQYF
TRBV10-3	TRBJ1-1	TRBD1	CAISESGGGTEAFF
TRBV18	TRBJ2-2	NA	CASSPQGSNTGELFF
TRBV11-1	TRBJ2-2	NA	CASSSPRRGQSGELFF
TRBV2	TRBJ1-2	NA	CATILIGTNYGYTF